A single sample gave rise to the 8 T cell receptor beta chains below, sequenced in a study of T cells after yellow fever vaccination. TCRdb re-called the 5' RACE reads with MiXCR, one entry per CDR3 protein. Here the sample spans more than 95,000 distinct CDR3 sequences, roughly 15% being singletons. Sequences were derived from CD8+ T cells sorted from PBMCs, sampled 5 days after the yellow fever booster vaccination. The receptors here all came from a man aged 18 to 30 who received the YFV17D yellow fever vaccine.

This chain links TRBV7-2 with TRBJ2-3; possibly TRBD2 for D (6 bases). There are 17 residues in the CDR3. With 6 bases removed from V and 3 bases from J, the gap between germline ends came to 22 bases. The germline V gene has CDR1 SGHTA and CDR2 FQGNSA. This CDR3 is CASRAAGYGPWTDTQYF. CDR3 nucleotide sequence: TGTGCCAGCAGGGCTGCGGGGTATGGTCCGTGGACAGATACGCAGTATTTT.

This clonotype was found a few times. The V gene is TRBV12-3 or TRBV12-4, the J gene TRBJ2-2, with D perhaps matching TRBD1 or TRBD2 (5 bases each). Trimming took 6 bases from V and 6 from J, leaving 14 bases between them. CDR3 length equals 14 residues. The CDR3 protein is CASSLGTAAGELFF. DNA for the CDR3: TGTGCCAGCAGCCTGGGGACCGCCGCCGGGGAGCTGTTTTTT.

This clonotype was recorded a few times. CDR3 DNA sequence: TGTGCCAGCAGCCAAGGGACAGGGCCCGGGGAGCTGTTTTTT. It translates to CASSQGTGPGELFF. The chain combines TRBV4-2 with TRBJ2-2, with 8 bases fitting TRBD1. The CDR3 runs 14 residues. Germline V gives CDR1 LGHNA, CDR2 YNFKEQ. V dropped 1 base and J dropped 6; count of bases not matched to a gene: 1.

The chain recombines TRBV6-2 or TRBV6-3 with TRBJ2-7, with 8 bases identical to TRBD2. J was trimmed by 5 bases and V by 5 bases; bases with no gene match: 8. The CDR3 is 14 residues long. Germline lookup yields CDR1 MNHEY and CDR2 SVGEGT. CDR3 DNA sequence: TGTGCCAGCAGTCCGGGACTAGACTGGGACGAGCAGTACGTC. Translation gives CASSPGLDWDEQYV.

This clonotype showed up just a few times. This chain uses TRBV12-3 or TRBV12-4 with TRBJ2-2; possible D gene TRBD2, 6 bases. The CDR3 is 14 amino acids. Between the trimmed V and J ends, which lost 6 bases and 4 bases, there was a span of 12 bases. CDR3 residues: CASSLGLLTGELFF. The DNA of the CDR3 is TGTGCCAGCAGCCTGGGACTTCTCACCGGGGAGCTGTTTTTT.

This clonotype was seen a few times. As DNA, the CDR3 is TGTGCCAGCAGCTCGGACAGGGGAAAACGGGAGCAGTACTTC. Amino acid sequence: CASSSDRGKREQYF. V and J are TRBV13 and TRBJ2-7, with 9 positions matching TRBD1. Germline V CDR1 and CDR2: PRHDT, FYEKMQ (reference sequence). V lost 4 bases and J lost 7; bases outside the gene matches: 8. The CDR3 covers 14 residues.

Note on this clonotype: The conserved closing phenylalanine or tryptophan is absent in this CDR3, likely reflecting a read error. The DNA is omitted, as the CDR3 cannot be located on it reliably, and the CDR3 follows TCRdb's listing. The chain is built from TRBV10-1 and TRBJ2-7. Germline CDR1 is WNHNN and CDR2 is SYGVQD (reference sequence). The CDR3 length equals 8 residues, ends included. The CDR3 protein is CASSEVVG.

This chain links TRBV3-1 with TRBJ2-2; TRBD1 aligns across 7 bases. This CDR3 region has 15 residues. Unmatched junction bases numbered 2, after V lost 3 bases and J lost 1 base. Germline CDR1 reads LGHDT; CDR2 reads YNNKEL (reference sequence). CDR3 protein: CASSQPGGNTGELFF. The CDR3 nucleotides are TGTGCCAGCAGCCAGCCAGGGGGGAACACCGGGGAGCTGTTTTTT.